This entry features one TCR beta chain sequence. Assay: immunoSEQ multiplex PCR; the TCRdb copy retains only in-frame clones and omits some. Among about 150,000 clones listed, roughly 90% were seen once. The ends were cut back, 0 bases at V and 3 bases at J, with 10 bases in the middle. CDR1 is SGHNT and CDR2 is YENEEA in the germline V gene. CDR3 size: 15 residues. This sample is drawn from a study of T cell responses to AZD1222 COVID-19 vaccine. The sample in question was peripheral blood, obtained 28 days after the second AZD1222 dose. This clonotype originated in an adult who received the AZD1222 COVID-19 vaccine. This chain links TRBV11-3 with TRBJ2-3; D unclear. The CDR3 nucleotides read TGTGCCAGCAGCTTAGAGGGGTTTTCTACAGATACGCAGTATTTT. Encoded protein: CASSLEGFSTDTQYF.